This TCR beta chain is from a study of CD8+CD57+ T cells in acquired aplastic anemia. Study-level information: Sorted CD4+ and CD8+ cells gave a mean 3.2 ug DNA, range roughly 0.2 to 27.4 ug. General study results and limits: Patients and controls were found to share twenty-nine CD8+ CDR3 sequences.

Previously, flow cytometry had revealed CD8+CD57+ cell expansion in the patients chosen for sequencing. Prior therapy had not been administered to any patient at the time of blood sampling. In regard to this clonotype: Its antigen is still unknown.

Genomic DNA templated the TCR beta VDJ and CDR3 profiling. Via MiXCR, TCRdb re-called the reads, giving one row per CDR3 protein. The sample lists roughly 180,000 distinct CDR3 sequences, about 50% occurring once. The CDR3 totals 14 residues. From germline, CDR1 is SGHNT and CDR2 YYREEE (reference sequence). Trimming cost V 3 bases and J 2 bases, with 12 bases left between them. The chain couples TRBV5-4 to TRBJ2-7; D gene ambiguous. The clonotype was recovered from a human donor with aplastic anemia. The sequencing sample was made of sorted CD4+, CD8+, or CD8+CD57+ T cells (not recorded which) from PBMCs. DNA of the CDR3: TGTGCCAGCAGCTCTGGCATGGTCCCCTACGAGCAGTACTTC. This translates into CASSSGMVPYEQYF.